The 24 T cell receptor beta chains given below trace back to one sample, sequenced in a study of shared clonotypes between healthy human individuals. Naive CD8 cells lacked CD45RO and underwent positive selection for CCR7, leaving out terminally differentiated effector memory CD45RA+ cells. The data were produced by immunoSEQ multiplex PCR, yet TCRdb's version contains in-frame clones alone and is incomplete. This sample yields 500,000 to 700,000 clones, of which around 95% are seen a single time; approximately 0.11% belongs to the top ten. What was sequenced was naive CD8+ T cells sorted from blood. The receptors originated from a young woman in good health.

This chain connects TRBV27 to TRBJ2-5, with D possibly being TRBD2 (6 bases). Trimming left V 2 bases short and J 5 bases short, with 12 bases between. Germline V gene data show CDR1 as MNHEY and CDR2 as SMNVEV (reference sequence). The CDR3 totals 14 residues. The CDR3 spells CASSLGGVGETQYF. CDR3 nucleotides: TGTGCCAGCAGTTTAGGAGGGGTTGGGGAGACCCAGTACTTC.

The chain couples TRBV27 to TRBJ2-7; possibly TRBD2 for D (6 bases). This CDR3 spans 13 amino acids. CDR1 and CDR2 from the germline V gene are MNHEY and SMNVEV (reference sequence). V was cut by 10 bases and J by 6 bases, with 19 bases left in between. The CDR3 loop reads CAIKTGRRGEQYF. CDR3 coding DNA: TGTGCCATAAAAACGGGGAGGCGAGGCGAGCAGTACTTC.

This clone occurred once. The rearrangement links TRBV27 to TRBJ1-3; 7 bases line up with TRBD1. The CDR3 is 17 residues long. V trimming: 5 bases; J trimming: 0 bases; junction bases outside the gene matches: 10. Germline CDR1 is MNHEY and CDR2 is SMNVEV (reference sequence). Written as DNA, the CDR3 is TGTGCCAGCAGTCCTACTAACAGGGGTTACTCTGGAAACACCATATATTTT. Protein: CASSPTNRGYSGNTIYF.

The chain is built from TRBV25-1 and TRBJ2-2; D might be TRBD1 (6 bases). CDR1 is MGHDK and CDR2 is SYGVNS in the germline V gene. V dropped 7 bases and J dropped 6 bases, with 12 bases sitting between them. The CDR3 extends over 13 amino acids. CDR3 bases: TGTGCCAGCAACGAAGGGGGTGCCGGGGAGCTGTTTTTT. This codes for CASNEGGAGELFF.

The chain has TRBV15 and TRBJ2-7; 8 bases match TRBD1. Germline values: CDR1 LNHNV, CDR2 YYDKDF (reference sequence). V gave up 5 bases and J gave up 2 bases; unmatched junction bases: 2. CDR3 length equals 13 residues. CDR3 amino acids: CATSWDRTYEQYF. For the CDR3, the DNA is TGTGCCACCAGCTGGGACAGGACCTACGAGCAGTACTTC.

The chain joins TRBV27 to TRBJ2-3; 14 positions match TRBD2. V was pared by 3 bases and J by 5 bases, with 1 base of the junction left unmatched. CDR3 length: 15 amino acids. The germline CDR1 and CDR2 sequences are MNHEY and SMNVEV (reference sequence). CDR3 DNA sequence: TGTGCCAGCAGTTTTGGACTAGCGGGAGGAGATACGCAGTATTTT. Translation: CASSFGLAGGDTQYF.

The chain uses TRBV5-8 and TRBJ1-1, with D hard to call. The CDR3 runs 15 residues. Germline-derived CDR1 and CDR2 are SGHTS and YDEGEE. V was shortened by 0 bases and J by 0 bases, with 9 bases between the two germline ends. CDR3 amino acids: CASSLERHLNTEAFF. The CDR3 bases are TGTGCCAGCAGCTTGGAGAGACATTTGAACACTGAAGCTTTCTTT.

The V gene is TRBV29-1, the J gene TRBJ1-1; 8 bases match TRBD1. Germline loops: CDR1 SQVTM, CDR2 ANQGSEA. This CDR3 region has 15 residues. The J segment lost 4 bases and the V segment lost 0 bases, leaving 7 bases of the junction unmatched. CDR3 amino acids: CSVEEGTGGGTEAFF. CDR3 coding DNA: TGCAGCGTTGAAGAGGGGACAGGCGGGGGCACTGAAGCTTTCTTT.

J is TRBJ2-1 and V is TRBV27, with a possible D match to TRBD2 (5 bases). Per the germline V gene, CDR1 is MNHEY and CDR2 is SMNVEV (reference sequence). This CDR3 is 13 amino acids long. Trimming removed 4 bases from V and 7 bases from J, with 11 bases in between. The CDR3 is CASSSEGRNEQFF. CDR3 nucleotide sequence: TGTGCCAGCAGTTCAGAAGGGAGAAATGAGCAGTTCTTC.

The chain couples TRBV7-6 to TRBJ2-7; 11 positions match TRBD2. Germline trimming cut 0 bases from V and 6 bases from J; bases unmatched to any gene: 4. The CDR3 covers 15 residues. Germline V gene sequence: CDR1 SGHVS, CDR2 FNYEAQ. CDR3: CASSLAGLAGGEQYF. The CDR3 DNA reads TGTGCCAGCAGCTTAGCAGGCCTAGCGGGAGGCGAGCAGTACTTC.

The chain links TRBV5-1 to TRBJ2-3; possibly TRBD2 for D (5 bases). The germline V gene encodes CDR1 SGHRS and CDR2 YFSETQ. The CDR3 consists of 15 residues. V was clipped by 2 bases and J by 2 bases, with 12 bases between them. Here the CDR3 reads CASSFMQRFTDTQYF. The DNA for the CDR3 is TGCGCCAGCAGCTTTATGCAGCGGTTCACAGATACGCAGTATTTT.

The chain links TRBV19 to TRBJ2-5; TRBD2 might be the D (6 bases). TRBJ2-7 matches the DNA end more closely, so the J call is doubtful. The CDR3 is 12 amino acids. Looked up from germline, CDR1 is LNHDA and CDR2 is SQIVND (reference sequence). DNA for the CDR3: TGTGCCAGTAGTATTGGAGGGGTCGAGCAGTACTTC. Translated, it gives CASSIGGVEQYF.

The V and J genes are TRBV4-1 and TRBJ1-1; D is uncertain. Germline values: CDR1 MGHRA, CDR2 YSYEKL. This CDR3 region has 13 residues. V lost 2 bases, J lost 1 base, and 5 bases lay in between. The CDR3 DNA sequence: TGCGCCAGCAGCCAAACACAGAACACTGAAGCTTTCTTT. It specifies CASSQTQNTEAFF.

The V and J genes are TRBV28 and TRBJ2-7, with TRBD2 matching over 9 bases. Germline lookup yields CDR1 MDHEN and CDR2 SYDVKM. This CDR3 spans 15 amino acids. V dropped 5 bases and J dropped 5; count of bases not matched to a gene: 10. This chain's CDR3 is CASSPLLLAGNEQYF. The DNA of the CDR3 is TGTGCCAGCAGTCCGTTGTTACTAGCGGGCAACGAGCAGTACTTC.

The chain couples TRBV6-4 to TRBJ2-1, with D hard to call. V lost 6 bases and J lost 0, with 12 bases in between. The CDR3 runs 15 residues. The germline V gene encodes CDR1 MRHNA and CDR2 SNTAGT. The CDR3 bases are TGTGCCAGCAGCCCAGGAGCAAGCTCCTACAATGAGCAGTTCTTC. It translates to CASSPGASSYNEQFF.

The chain carries TRBV7-9 and TRBJ2-6, with D perhaps matching TRBD2 (6 bases). CDR1 SEHNR and CDR2 FQNEAQ come from the germline V gene (reference sequence). The CDR3 totals 18 residues. Trimming cost V 1 base and J 6 bases, with 19 bases left between them. CDR3 sequence reads: CASSLGSGPSQVANVLTF. CDR3 DNA: TGTGCCAGCAGCTTAGGTAGCGGCCCTTCTCAAGTGGCCAACGTCCTGACTTTC.

CDR3: CASSPNSAPGTEAFF. CDR3 sequence (DNA): TGTGCCAGCAGCCCCAACTCGGCCCCTGGCACTGAAGCTTTCTTT. The chain uses TRBV13 and TRBJ1-1, with no clear D. The CDR3 totals 15 residues. V was cut by 5 bases and J by 4 bases, with 17 bases left in between. Germline V gene sequence: CDR1 PRHDT, CDR2 FYEKMQ (reference sequence).

The V and J genes are TRBV27 and TRBJ2-1; D is undetermined. V lost 9 bases and J 5 bases, leaving 8 bases between the germline ends. Germline V gives CDR1 MNHEY, CDR2 SMNVEV (reference sequence). CDR3 length: 11 amino acids. CDR3 protein: CASRIHNEQFF. In nucleotides, the CDR3 is TGTGCCAGTAGGATCCACAATGAGCAGTTCTTC.

V and J are TRBV4-1 and TRBJ2-1; a possible D gene is TRBD1 (7 bases). This CDR3 has 16 residues. Trimming took off 3 bases at V and 8 bases at J, with 20 bases between the two ends. Looked up from germline, CDR1 is MGHRA and CDR2 is YSYEKL. The CDR3 loop reads CASSQGRRGLSDEQFF. DNA of the CDR3: TGCGCCAGCAGCCAGGGTAGGAGGGGGCTTTCGGATGAGCAGTTCTTC.

The chain employs TRBV2 and TRBJ1-2, with D uncertain. The V and J ends lost 5 bases and 4 bases respectively, with 14 bases between them. The CDR3 has 14 amino acids. Germline CDR1 SNHLY, CDR2 FYNNEI. The CDR3 nucleotides are TGTGCCAGCAGTCAGGACCTGGCCGGCTATGGCTACACCTTC. It specifies CASSQDLAGYGYTF.

V is TRBV4-1 and J is TRBJ1-4; D remains unclear. Trimming pared 1 base from V and 5 bases from J, leaving 14 bases between. CDR1 is MGHRA, CDR2 YSYEKL, per germline. The CDR3 length is 16 residues. Written as DNA, the CDR3 is TGCGCCAGCAGCCAAGCCCAACGAGGACTAAATGAAAAACTGTTTTTT. It translates to CASSQAQRGLNEKLFF.

The chain is built from TRBV4-2 and TRBJ2-7; 12 bases line up with TRBD1. The germline V gene encodes CDR1 LGHNA and CDR2 YNFKEQ. V was clipped by 0 bases and J by 5 bases; unmatched bases: 11. CDR3 length equals 18 residues. The CDR3 DNA follows: TGTGCCAGCAGCCAAGATGTCCTGAGGGGACAGGGGGCCCACGAGCAGTACTTC. Translated, it gives CASSQDVLRGQGAHEQYF.

The rearrangement links TRBV7-7 to TRBJ2-7; TRBD1 might be the D (6 bases). This CDR3 has 13 residues. CDR1 is SSHAT and CDR2 is FNYEAQ in the germline V gene (reference sequence). V gave up 0 bases and J gave up 6 bases, with 9 bases separating them. CDR3 in amino acids: CASSLAEGGEQYF. The CDR3 region has the DNA TGTGCCAGCAGCTTAGCTGAAGGGGGCGAGCAGTACTTC.

The chain joins TRBV27 to TRBJ2-7; no clear D gene. The CDR3 sequence is 14 residues long. V was pared by 4 bases and J by 7 bases, with 17 bases between. CDR1 is MNHEY, CDR2 SMNVEV, per germline (reference sequence). In DNA form, the CDR3 reads TGTGCCAGCAGTTCACCGTGGGGTCTTACGGAGCAGTACTTC. Its translation: CASSSPWGLTEQYF.